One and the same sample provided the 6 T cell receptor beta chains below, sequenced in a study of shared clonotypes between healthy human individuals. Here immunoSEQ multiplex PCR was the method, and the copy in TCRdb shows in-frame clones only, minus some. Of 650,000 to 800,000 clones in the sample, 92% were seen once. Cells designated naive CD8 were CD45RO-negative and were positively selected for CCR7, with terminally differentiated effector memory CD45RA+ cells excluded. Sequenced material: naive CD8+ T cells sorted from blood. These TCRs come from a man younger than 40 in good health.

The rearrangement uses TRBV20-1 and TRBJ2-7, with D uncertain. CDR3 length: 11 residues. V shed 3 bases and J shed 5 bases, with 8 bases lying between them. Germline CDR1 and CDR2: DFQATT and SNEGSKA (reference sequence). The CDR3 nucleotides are TGCAGTGCTAGTCCCCGGGACGAGCAGTACTTC. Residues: CSASPRDEQYF.

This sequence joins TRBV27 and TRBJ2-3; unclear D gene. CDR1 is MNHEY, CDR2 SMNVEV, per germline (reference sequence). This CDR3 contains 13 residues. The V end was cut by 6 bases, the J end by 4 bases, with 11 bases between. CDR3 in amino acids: CASSPLPPDTQYF. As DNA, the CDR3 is TGTGCCAGCAGCCCGCTGCCCCCAGATACGCAGTATTTT.

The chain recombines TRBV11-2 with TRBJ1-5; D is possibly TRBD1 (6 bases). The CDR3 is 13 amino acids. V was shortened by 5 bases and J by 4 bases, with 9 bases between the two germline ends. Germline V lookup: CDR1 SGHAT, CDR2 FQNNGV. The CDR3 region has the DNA TGTGCCAGCAGCACACAGGGTAATCAGCCCCAGCATTTT. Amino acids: CASSTQGNQPQHF.

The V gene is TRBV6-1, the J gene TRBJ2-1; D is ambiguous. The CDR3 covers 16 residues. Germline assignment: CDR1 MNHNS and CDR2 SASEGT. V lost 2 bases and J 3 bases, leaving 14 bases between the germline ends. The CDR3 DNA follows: TGTGCCAGCAGTGAAAACCCGGCTGATAGCTACAATGAGCAGTTCTTC. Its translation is CASSENPADSYNEQFF.

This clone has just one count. The CDR3 protein is CATGQGRFYEQYF. The DNA of the CDR3 is TGCGCCACAGGACAGGGTCGTTTCTACGAGCAGTACTTC. The chain is built from TRBV4-1 and TRBJ2-7, with 8 bases identical to TRBD1. V gave up 10 bases and J gave up 3 bases; unmatched junction bases: 8. The length of the CDR3 is 13 residues. The germline V gene has CDR1 MGHRA and CDR2 YSYEKL.

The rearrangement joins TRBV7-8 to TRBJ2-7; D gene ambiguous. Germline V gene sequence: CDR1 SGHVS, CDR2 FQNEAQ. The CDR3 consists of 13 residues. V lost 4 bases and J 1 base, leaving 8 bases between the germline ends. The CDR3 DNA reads TGTGCCAGCAGCTCCGAGACTTCCTACGAGCAGTACTTC. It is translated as CASSSETSYEQYF.